Listed below are T cell receptor beta chains from one sample, sequenced in a study of vaccination effects on CD4 cells after COVID-19. The repertoire was sequenced with immunoSEQ multiplex PCR; TCRdb's copy has only in-frame clones and lacks some. The top ten hold approximately 21% of the sample, which has around 30,000 clones, 77% seen once. The antigens of these receptors remain unknown. The specimen comprised CD4+ T cells from PBMCs cultured with HCoV-NL63 spike peptides, sampled before COVID-19 vaccination. The receptors were gathered from a human donor who had a prior SARS-CoV-2 infection. Both conserved end residues are part of each CDR3. Fields, in order: CDR3 DNA, CDR3 protein, V gene, D gene, J gene, clone size. D genes are given only for firm matches. Clone size appears in some rows only: once, few, many, or a class for an expanded clone.

CDR3nt: TGTGCCAGCAGCTTTAACAGGAGGACCGGGGAGCTGTTTTTT
CDR3aa: CASSFNRRTGELFF
v_gene: TRBV7-9
d_gene: NA
j_gene: TRBJ2-2
abundance: NA

CDR3nt: TGTGCCTGGGGGAGACTGACGCCGAACGCAGATACGCAGTATTTT
CDR3aa: CAWGRLTPNADTQYF
v_gene: TRBV30
d_gene: NA
j_gene: TRBJ2-3
abundance: NA

CDR3nt: TGCGCCAGCAGCCAAGATGGGAGGGGCTCAGCTTTCTTT
CDR3aa: CASSQDGRGSAFF
v_gene: TRBV4-1
d_gene: NA
j_gene: TRBJ1-1
abundance: NA

CDR3nt: TGTGCCTGGATTCGGCCTCCTACCTACGAGCAGTACTTC
CDR3aa: CAWIRPPTYEQYF
v_gene: TRBV30
d_gene: NA
j_gene: TRBJ2-7
abundance: NA

CDR3nt: TGTGCCAGCAGTGTTGCGGGGGTAGATACTGAAGCTTTCTTT
CDR3aa: CASSVAGVDTEAFF
v_gene: TRBV2
d_gene: NA
j_gene: TRBJ1-1
abundance: NA

CDR3nt: TGTGCCAGTAACAAACAGGGGTTGATGAACACTGAAGCTTTCTTT
CDR3aa: CASNKQGLMNTEAFF
v_gene: TRBV19
d_gene: TRBD1
j_gene: TRBJ1-1
abundance: medium-sized

CDR3nt: TGTGCCAGCAGTTACACTAGCGGGAGTGAGCAGTTCTTC
CDR3aa: CASSYTSGSEQFF
v_gene: TRBV6-5
d_gene: TRBD2
j_gene: TRBJ2-1
abundance: NA

CDR3nt: TGTGCCACACTAACAGGGGTGGCTGCGTCTGGCTACACCTTC
CDR3aa: CATLTGVAASGYTF
v_gene: TRBV2
d_gene: TRBD1
j_gene: TRBJ1-2
abundance: few

CDR3nt: TGTGCCTGGAGTATGATCCATGAGCAGTTCTTC
CDR3aa: CAWSMIHEQFF
v_gene: TRBV30
d_gene: NA
j_gene: TRBJ2-1
abundance: NA

CDR3nt: TGCGCCAGCAGCCAAGATTATGGGCAGCATAACTATGGCTACACCTTC
CDR3aa: CASSQDYGQHNYGYTF
v_gene: TRBV4-1
d_gene: NA
j_gene: TRBJ1-2
abundance: few

CDR3nt: TGTGCCAGCAGTCAAACGACGGACAGTTCGACGCAGTATTTT
CDR3aa: CASSQTTDSSTQYF
v_gene: TRBV6-5
d_gene: NA
j_gene: TRBJ2-3
abundance: few

CDR3nt: TGTGCCAGCAGCCTGAACAGGGAGGGGCCCCAGCATTTT
CDR3aa: CASSLNREGPQHF
v_gene: TRBV7-3
d_gene: NA
j_gene: TRBJ1-5
abundance: once

CDR3nt: TGTGCCAGCAGCTTGAACACCGCCCTGAGCTCTGGAAACACCATATATTTT
CDR3aa: CASSLNTALSSGNTIYF
v_gene: TRBV7-9
d_gene: NA
j_gene: TRBJ1-3
abundance: NA

CDR3nt: TGTGCCAGCAGCTTCCGGCGGATAAATCAGCCCCAGCATTTT
CDR3aa: CASSFRRINQPQHF
v_gene: TRBV5-8
d_gene: NA
j_gene: TRBJ1-5
abundance: NA

CDR3nt: TGCGCCAGCAGCTTGGCAGGAAGCGGCAATCAGCCCCAGCATTTT
CDR3aa: CASSLAGSGNQPQHF
v_gene: TRBV5-1
d_gene: NA
j_gene: TRBJ1-5
abundance: NA

CDR3nt: TGTGCCAGCCGGAGGACCATCAACACTGAAGCTTTCTTT
CDR3aa: CASRRTINTEAFF
v_gene: TRBV6-5
d_gene: NA
j_gene: TRBJ1-1
abundance: NA

CDR3nt: TGTGCCAGCAGCTTAGCGGGCGGGGCTCGCACTGAAGCTTTCTTT
CDR3aa: CASSLAGGARTEAFF
v_gene: TRBV7-6
d_gene: NA
j_gene: TRBJ1-1
abundance: NA

CDR3nt: TGTGCCAGCCAACTCACCTCGTCGGGAGAAAAACTGTTTTTT
CDR3aa: CASQLTSSGEKLFF
v_gene: TRBV7-9
d_gene: NA
j_gene: TRBJ1-4
abundance: NA

CDR3nt: TGTGCCAGCAGTGAAGCCCCGACTAGCGGGGGAGCAGATACGCAGTATTTT
CDR3aa: CASSEAPTSGGADTQYF
v_gene: TRBV6-1
d_gene: TRBD2
j_gene: TRBJ2-3
abundance: NA

CDR3nt: TGTGCCAGCAGCACAAAAGTCGGGGGGGAAGTAGATACGCAGTATTTT
CDR3aa: CASSTKVGGEVDTQYF
v_gene: TRBV5-4
d_gene: TRBD2
j_gene: TRBJ2-3
abundance: once

CDR3nt: TGTGCCAGCAGCTTGGGGTTACAGGGAGGAAACAATGAGCAGTTCTTC
CDR3aa: CASSLGLQGGNNEQFF
v_gene: TRBV5-6
d_gene: NA
j_gene: TRBJ2-1
abundance: few

CDR3nt: TGTGCCAGTAGTACAGGGTACGGGGAGACCCAGTACTTC
CDR3aa: CASSTGYGETQYF
v_gene: TRBV19
d_gene: NA
j_gene: TRBJ2-5
abundance: NA

CDR3nt: TGTGCCAGCAGCCAAGCCGGGGAGAGGACCTACGAGCAGTACTTC
CDR3aa: CASSQAGERTYEQYF
v_gene: TRBV4-2
d_gene: NA
j_gene: TRBJ2-7
abundance: NA

CDR3nt: TGTGCCAGCAGTGAGGGACAGGGTGGAAATGAGCAGTTCTTC
CDR3aa: CASSEGQGGNEQFF
v_gene: TRBV25-1
d_gene: TRBD1
j_gene: TRBJ2-1
abundance: NA

CDR3nt: TGCGCCAGCAGTTCCGGGATCACAGAAAGGGATACGCAGTATTTT
CDR3aa: CASSSGITERDTQYF
v_gene: TRBV4-3
d_gene: NA
j_gene: TRBJ2-3
abundance: NA

CDR3nt: TGTGCCAGCAGCCCGAACAGGGGGAAAGAGACCCAGTACTTC
CDR3aa: CASSPNRGKETQYF
v_gene: TRBV7-6
d_gene: TRBD1
j_gene: TRBJ2-5
abundance: NA

CDR3nt: TGTGCCAGCAGCACAGAGGGACAGGGACAAACTGAAGCTTTCTTT
CDR3aa: CASSTEGQGQTEAFF
v_gene: TRBV11-2
d_gene: TRBD1
j_gene: TRBJ1-1
abundance: NA

CDR3nt: TGTGCCAGCAGTGGTCCGGCGAGAACTGAAGCTTTCTTT
CDR3aa: CASSGPARTEAFF
v_gene: TRBV25-1
d_gene: NA
j_gene: TRBJ1-1
abundance: NA

CDR3nt: TGTGCCAGCAGCAAGGGGAGCGGTGGGGCAGGGAAGGAGACCCAGTACTTC
CDR3aa: CASSKGSGGAGKETQYF
v_gene: TRBV7-9
d_gene: NA
j_gene: TRBJ2-5
abundance: NA

CDR3nt: TGTGCCAGCAGCAAAAGTGCCTCCTATAATTCACCCCTCCACTTT
CDR3aa: CASSKSASYNSPLHF
v_gene: TRBV4-2
d_gene: NA
j_gene: TRBJ1-6
abundance: NA

CDR3nt: TGCGCCAGCAGCTTGGGTGTAATAAGTCCCGGGGAGCTGTTTTTT
CDR3aa: CASSLGVISPGELFF
v_gene: TRBV5-1
d_gene: NA
j_gene: TRBJ2-2
abundance: NA

CDR3nt: TGTGCCAGCAGCTTGCTGGGAATAGAGACCCAGTACTTC
CDR3aa: CASSLLGIETQYF
v_gene: TRBV5-5
d_gene: NA
j_gene: TRBJ2-5
abundance: NA

CDR3nt: TGTGCCAGCAGCGTTGGTACCGGGACAGGGCTCGGGGAGCAGTACTTC
CDR3aa: CASSVGTGTGLGEQYF
v_gene: TRBV9
d_gene: TRBD1
j_gene: TRBJ2-7
abundance: NA

CDR3nt: TGTGCCAGCAGCAAGACAGGGGGCGCCGAAGAGACCCAGTACTTC
CDR3aa: CASSKTGGAEETQYF
v_gene: TRBV2
d_gene: TRBD1
j_gene: TRBJ2-5
abundance: NA

CDR3nt: TGTGCCAGCAGCCAAGGAAGGCAAAGGCTGTTTTTT
CDR3aa: CASSQGRQRLFF
v_gene: TRBV3-1/TRBV3-2
d_gene: NA
j_gene: TRBJ1-4
abundance: NA

CDR3nt: TGTGCCAGCAGCCAGCGGGGGGGCACAGATACGCAGTATTTT
CDR3aa: CASSQRGGTDTQYF
v_gene: TRBV3-1/TRBV3-2
d_gene: TRBD2
j_gene: TRBJ2-3
abundance: NA

CDR3nt: TGTGCCAGCAGGCGGACTAGCGGGACGCCCTACGAGCAGTACTTC
CDR3aa: CASRRTSGTPYEQYF
v_gene: TRBV28
d_gene: TRBD2
j_gene: TRBJ2-7
abundance: NA

CDR3nt: TGCGCCAGCAGCCGACTAGCGGGGGGGCACGATGAGCAGTTCTTC
CDR3aa: CASSRLAGGHDEQFF
v_gene: TRBV5-1
d_gene: TRBD2
j_gene: TRBJ2-1
abundance: NA

CDR3nt: TGTGCCACCAGCAGAGGGCTAGCGGGGATTCTTGGGTACGAGCAGTACTTC
CDR3aa: CATSRGLAGILGYEQYF
v_gene: TRBV15
d_gene: TRBD2
j_gene: TRBJ2-7
abundance: NA

CDR3nt: TGTGCCAGCAGCCAAGTGAGCGGTGAGCAGTTCTTC
CDR3aa: CASSQVSGEQFF
v_gene: TRBV3-1/TRBV3-2
d_gene: NA
j_gene: TRBJ2-1
abundance: NA

CDR3nt: TGTGCCAGCTCGGGTGGGATGACAGGGACGGCTGTGAATCAGCCCCAGCATTTT
CDR3aa: CASSGGMTGTAVNQPQHF
v_gene: TRBV5-8
d_gene: TRBD1
j_gene: TRBJ1-5
abundance: NA

CDR3nt: TGTGCCAGCAGTGGGCCTGGACAGGGCACAGATACGCAGTATTTT
CDR3aa: CASSGPGQGTDTQYF
v_gene: TRBV2
d_gene: TRBD1
j_gene: TRBJ2-3
abundance: few

CDR3nt: TGTGCCAGCAGGACCGGGACGGGACCCTACGAGCAGTACTTC
CDR3aa: CASRTGTGPYEQYF
v_gene: TRBV2
d_gene: NA
j_gene: TRBJ2-7
abundance: NA

CDR3nt: TGTGCCAGCAGTTACAGGAAAGGGCAATCACCCCTCCACTTT
CDR3aa: CASSYRKGQSPLHF
v_gene: TRBV6-5
d_gene: NA
j_gene: TRBJ1-6
abundance: NA

CDR3nt: TGTGCCAGCAGTTACCGACGGGATCCGCTCTACGAGCAGTACTTC
CDR3aa: CASSYRRDPLYEQYF
v_gene: TRBV6-5
d_gene: NA
j_gene: TRBJ2-7
abundance: once

CDR3nt: TGTGCCAGTGCCGGGACACGGAATTCACCCCTCCACTTT
CDR3aa: CASAGTRNSPLHF
v_gene: TRBV6-5
d_gene: NA
j_gene: TRBJ1-6
abundance: NA

CDR3nt: TGTGCCAGCAGTTACTCGATCGCCGATCAGCCCCAGCATTTT
CDR3aa: CASSYSIADQPQHF
v_gene: TRBV6-5
d_gene: NA
j_gene: TRBJ1-5
abundance: NA

CDR3nt: TGTGCCACCAGTGATCCCGCCGGGACAGGGGACGAGCAGTACTTC
CDR3aa: CATSDPAGTGDEQYF
v_gene: TRBV24-1
d_gene: TRBD1
j_gene: TRBJ2-7
abundance: few

CDR3nt: TGTGCCAGCAGCGTAGTTACAGGGTGGGGTGACACTGAAGCTTTCTTT
CDR3aa: CASSVVTGWGDTEAFF
v_gene: TRBV9
d_gene: NA
j_gene: TRBJ1-1
abundance: NA

CDR3nt: TGCGGGCTGGACAGGCCATACAAAAACACTGAAGCTTTCTTT
CDR3aa: CGLDRPYKNTEAFF
v_gene: TRBV5-1
d_gene: TRBD1
j_gene: TRBJ1-1
abundance: NA

CDR3nt: TGTGCCAGCAGCTCCAGGACAGGTGGACAAGAGACCCAGTACTTC
CDR3aa: CASSSRTGGQETQYF
v_gene: TRBV5-4
d_gene: TRBD1
j_gene: TRBJ2-5
abundance: NA

CDR3nt: TGTGCCAGCAGTGAAGAGGCTCAAGCAGGGGGCTATTCCTACGAGCAGTACTTC
CDR3aa: CASSEEAQAGGYSYEQYF
v_gene: TRBV6-1
d_gene: TRBD1
j_gene: TRBJ2-7
abundance: NA